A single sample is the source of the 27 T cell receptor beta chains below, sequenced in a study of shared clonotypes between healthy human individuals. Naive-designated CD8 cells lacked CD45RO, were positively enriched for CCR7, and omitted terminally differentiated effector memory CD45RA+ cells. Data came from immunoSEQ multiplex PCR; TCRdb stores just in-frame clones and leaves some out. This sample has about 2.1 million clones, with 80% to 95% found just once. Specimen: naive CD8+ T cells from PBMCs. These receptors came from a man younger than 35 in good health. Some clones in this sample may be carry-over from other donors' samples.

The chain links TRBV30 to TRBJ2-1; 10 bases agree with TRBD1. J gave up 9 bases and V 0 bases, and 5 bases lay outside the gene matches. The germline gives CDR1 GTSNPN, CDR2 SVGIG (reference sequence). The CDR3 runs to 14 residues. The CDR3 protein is CAWSVLGQGSEQFF. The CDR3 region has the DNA TGTGCCTGGAGTGTACTGGGACAGGGGAGTGAGCAGTTCTTC.

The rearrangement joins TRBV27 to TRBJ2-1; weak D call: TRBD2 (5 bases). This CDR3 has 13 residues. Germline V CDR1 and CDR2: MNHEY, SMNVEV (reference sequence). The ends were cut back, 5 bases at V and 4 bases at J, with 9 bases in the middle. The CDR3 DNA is TGTGCCAGCAGTGCCGGGATGTACAATGAGCAGTTCTTC. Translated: CASSAGMYNEQFF.

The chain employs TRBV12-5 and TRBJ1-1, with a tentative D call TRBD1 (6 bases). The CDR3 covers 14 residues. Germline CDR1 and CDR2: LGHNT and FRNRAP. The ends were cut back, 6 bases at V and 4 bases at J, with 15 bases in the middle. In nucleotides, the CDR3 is TGTGCTAGTGGCCGTGAGGGGGGCGGCACTGAAGCTTTCTTT. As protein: CASGREGGGTEAFF. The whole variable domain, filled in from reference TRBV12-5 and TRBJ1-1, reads DARVTQTPRHKVTEMGQEVTMRCQPILGHNTVFWYRQTMMQGLELLAYFRNRAPLDDSGMPKDRFSAEMPDATLATLKIQPSEPRDSAVYFCASGREGGGTEAFFGQGTRLTVV.

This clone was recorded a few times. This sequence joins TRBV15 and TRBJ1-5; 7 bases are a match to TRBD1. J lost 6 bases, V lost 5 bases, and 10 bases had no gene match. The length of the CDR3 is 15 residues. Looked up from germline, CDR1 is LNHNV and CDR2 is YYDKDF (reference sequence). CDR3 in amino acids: CATSSGQAGVQPQHF. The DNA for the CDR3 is TGTGCCACCAGCTCAGGACAGGCCGGGGTTCAGCCCCAGCATTTT.

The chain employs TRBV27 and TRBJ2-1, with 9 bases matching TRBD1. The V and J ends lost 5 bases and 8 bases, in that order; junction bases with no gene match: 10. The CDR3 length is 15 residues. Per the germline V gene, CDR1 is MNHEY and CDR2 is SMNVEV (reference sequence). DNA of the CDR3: TGTGCCAGCAGTCCGTGGACAGGGGTGTACGATGAGCAGTTCTTC. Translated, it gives CASSPWTGVYDEQFF.

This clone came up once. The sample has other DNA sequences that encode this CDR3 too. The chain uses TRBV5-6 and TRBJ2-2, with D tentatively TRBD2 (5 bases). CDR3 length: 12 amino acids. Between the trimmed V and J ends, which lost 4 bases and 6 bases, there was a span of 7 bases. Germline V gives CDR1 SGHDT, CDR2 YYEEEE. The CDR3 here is CASSPGAGELFF. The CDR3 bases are TGTGCCAGCAGCCCCGGGGCCGGGGAGCTGTTTTTT.

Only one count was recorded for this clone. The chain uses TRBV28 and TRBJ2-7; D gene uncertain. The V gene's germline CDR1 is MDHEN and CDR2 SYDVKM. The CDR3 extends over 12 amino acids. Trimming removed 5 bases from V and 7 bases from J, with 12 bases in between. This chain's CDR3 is CASSTVSGEQYF. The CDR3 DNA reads TGTGCCAGCAGTACCGTGTCGGGTGAGCAGTACTTC. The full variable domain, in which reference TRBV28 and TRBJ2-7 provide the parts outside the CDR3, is DVKVTQSSRYLVKRTGEKVFLECVQDMDHENMFWYRQDPGLGLRLIYFSYDVKMKEKGDIPEGYSVSREKKERFSLILESASTNQTSMYLCASSTVSGEQYFGPGTRLTVT.

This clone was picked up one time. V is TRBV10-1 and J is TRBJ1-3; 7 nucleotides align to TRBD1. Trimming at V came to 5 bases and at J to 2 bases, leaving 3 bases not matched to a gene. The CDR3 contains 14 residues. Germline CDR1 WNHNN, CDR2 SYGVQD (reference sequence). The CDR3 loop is CASSWDSPGNTIYF. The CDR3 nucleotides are TGCGCCAGCAGTTGGGACAGCCCTGGAAACACCATATATTTT.

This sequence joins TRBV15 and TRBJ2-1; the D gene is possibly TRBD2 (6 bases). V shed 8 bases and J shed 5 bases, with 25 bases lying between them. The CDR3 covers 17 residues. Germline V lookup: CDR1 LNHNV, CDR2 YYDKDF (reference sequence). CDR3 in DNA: TGTGCCACCTACCGTCGGGCCCGGGACTCAGTAGACAATGAGCAGTTCTTC. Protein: CATYRRARDSVDNEQFF.

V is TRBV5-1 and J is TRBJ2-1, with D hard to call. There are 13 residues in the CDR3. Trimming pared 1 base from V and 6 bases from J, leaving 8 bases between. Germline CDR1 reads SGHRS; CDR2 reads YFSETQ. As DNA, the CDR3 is TGCGCCAGCAGCTTGTCTCGTAGCAATGAGCAGTTCTTC. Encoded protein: CASSLSRSNEQFF.

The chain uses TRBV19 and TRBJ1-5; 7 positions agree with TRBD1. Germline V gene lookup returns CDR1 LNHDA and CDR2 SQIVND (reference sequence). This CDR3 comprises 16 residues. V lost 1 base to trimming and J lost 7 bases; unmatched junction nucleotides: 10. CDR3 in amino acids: CASSIAGPRGDQPQHF. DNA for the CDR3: TGTGCCAGTAGTATAGCGGGGCCCAGGGGGGACCAGCCCCAGCATTTT.

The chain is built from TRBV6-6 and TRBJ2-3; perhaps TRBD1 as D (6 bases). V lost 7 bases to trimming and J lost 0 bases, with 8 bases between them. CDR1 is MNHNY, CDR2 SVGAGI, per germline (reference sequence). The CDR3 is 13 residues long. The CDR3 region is CASIGQSTDTQYF. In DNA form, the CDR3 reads TGTGCCAGCATAGGACAGAGCACAGATACGCAGTATTTT.

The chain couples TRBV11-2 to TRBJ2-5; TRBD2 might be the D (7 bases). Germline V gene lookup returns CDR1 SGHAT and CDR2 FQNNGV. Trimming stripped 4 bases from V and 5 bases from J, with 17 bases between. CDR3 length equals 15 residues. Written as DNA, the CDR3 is TGTGCCAGCAGCTCCCTCGTGGGGGGGCTGGAGACCCAGTACTTC. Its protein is CASSSLVGGLETQYF.

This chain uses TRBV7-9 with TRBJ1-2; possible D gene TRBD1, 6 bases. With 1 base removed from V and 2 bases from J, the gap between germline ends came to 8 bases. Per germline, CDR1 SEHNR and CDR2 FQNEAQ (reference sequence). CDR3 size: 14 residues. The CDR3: CASSLDGGNYGYTF. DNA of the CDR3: TGTGCCAGCAGCTTAGACGGGGGCAACTATGGCTACACCTTC.

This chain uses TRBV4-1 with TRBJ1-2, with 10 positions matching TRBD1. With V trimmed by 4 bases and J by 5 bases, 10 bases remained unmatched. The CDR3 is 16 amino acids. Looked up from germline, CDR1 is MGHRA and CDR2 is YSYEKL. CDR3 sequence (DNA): TGCGCCAGCAGCCCACGGGACAGGGGCATTCGGTATGGCTACACCTTC. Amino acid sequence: CASSPRDRGIRYGYTF.

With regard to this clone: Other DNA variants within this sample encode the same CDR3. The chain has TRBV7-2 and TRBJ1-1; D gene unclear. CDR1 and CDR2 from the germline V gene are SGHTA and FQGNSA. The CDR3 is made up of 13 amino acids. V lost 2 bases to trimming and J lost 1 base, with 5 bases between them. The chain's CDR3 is CASSLNRNTEAFF. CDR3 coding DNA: TGTGCCAGCAGCTTAAACAGGAACACTGAAGCTTTCTTT.

For the CDR3, the DNA is TGCGCCAGCAGCTCCGGGACAGCTAACTACGAGCAGTACTTC. Translating it yields CASSSGTANYEQYF. The J gene is TRBJ2-7, the V gene TRBV5-1, with 7 bases aligning to TRBD1. The CDR3 has 14 residues. CDR1 and CDR2 from the germline V gene are SGHRS and YFSETQ. Losses at the gene ends were 3 bases for V and 3 bases for J; bases not matched to a gene: 6.

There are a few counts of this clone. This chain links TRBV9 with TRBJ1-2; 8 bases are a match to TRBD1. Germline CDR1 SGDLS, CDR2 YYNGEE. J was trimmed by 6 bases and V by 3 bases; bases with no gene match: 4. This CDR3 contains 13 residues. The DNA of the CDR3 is TGTGCCAGCAGCGCAGCAGGGGGCAATGGCTACACCTTC. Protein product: CASSAAGGNGYTF. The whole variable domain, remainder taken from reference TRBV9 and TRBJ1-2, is DSGVTQTPKHLITATGQRVTLRCSPRSGDLSVYWYQQSLDQGLQFLIQYYNGEERAKGNILERFSAQQFPDLHSELNLSSLELGDSALYFCASSAAGGNGYTFGSGTRLTVV.

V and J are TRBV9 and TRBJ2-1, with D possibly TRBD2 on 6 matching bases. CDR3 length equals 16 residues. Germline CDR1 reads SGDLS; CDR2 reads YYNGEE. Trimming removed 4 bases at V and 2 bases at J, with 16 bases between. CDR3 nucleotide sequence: TGTGCCAGCAGCCCCGGGGCGGGGAGTCCCTACAATGAGCAGTTCTTC. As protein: CASSPGAGSPYNEQFF.

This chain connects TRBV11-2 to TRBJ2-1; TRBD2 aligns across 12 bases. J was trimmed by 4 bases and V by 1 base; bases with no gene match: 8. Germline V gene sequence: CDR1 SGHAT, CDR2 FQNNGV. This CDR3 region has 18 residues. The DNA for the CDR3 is TGTGCCAGCAGCTTAGTCCCAGGACTAGCGGGATGGTACAATGAGCAGTTCTTC. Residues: CASSLVPGLAGWYNEQFF.

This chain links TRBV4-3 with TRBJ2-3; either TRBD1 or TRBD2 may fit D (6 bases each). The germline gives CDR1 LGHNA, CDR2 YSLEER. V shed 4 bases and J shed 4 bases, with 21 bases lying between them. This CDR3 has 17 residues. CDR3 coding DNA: TGCGCCAGCAGCCTTGGTTACAGGGCGTCGGGGGCAGATACGCAGTATTTT. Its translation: CASSLGYRASGADTQYF.

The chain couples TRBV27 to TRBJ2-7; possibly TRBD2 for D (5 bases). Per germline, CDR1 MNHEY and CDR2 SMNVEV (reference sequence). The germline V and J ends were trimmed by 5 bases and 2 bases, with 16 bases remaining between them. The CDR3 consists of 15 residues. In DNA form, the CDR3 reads TGTGCCAGCAGTCCCATCACCGGGGTTACCTACGAGCAGTACTTC. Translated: CASSPITGVTYEQYF.

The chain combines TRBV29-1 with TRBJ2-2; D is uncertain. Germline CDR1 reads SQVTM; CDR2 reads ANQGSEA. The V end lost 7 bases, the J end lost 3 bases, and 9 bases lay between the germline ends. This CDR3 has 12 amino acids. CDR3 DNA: TGCAGCGCAAAATGGGACACCGGGGAGCTGTTTTTT. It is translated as CSAKWDTGELFF.

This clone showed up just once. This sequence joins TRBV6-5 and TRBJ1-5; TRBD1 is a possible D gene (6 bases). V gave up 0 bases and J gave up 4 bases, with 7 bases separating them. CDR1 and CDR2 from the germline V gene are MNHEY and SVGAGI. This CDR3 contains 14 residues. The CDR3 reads CASSYSQGNQPQHF. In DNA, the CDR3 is TGTGCCAGCAGTTACTCACAGGGAAATCAGCCCCAGCATTTT.

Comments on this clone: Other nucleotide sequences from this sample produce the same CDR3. The CDR3 nucleotides read TGTGCCAGCAGCTTAACGGGAGGGGGAGAGACCCAGTACTTC. This gives the protein CASSLTGGGETQYF. This chain connects TRBV7-3 to TRBJ2-5, with D possibly being TRBD2 (7 bases). The CDR3 consists of 14 residues. CDR1 and CDR2 from the germline V gene are SGHTA and FQGTGA. V was shortened by 0 bases and J by 4 bases, with 9 bases between the two germline ends. Variable domain in full (rest from reference TRBV7-3 and TRBJ2-5): GAGVSQTPSNKVTEKGKYVELRCDPISGHTALYWYRQSLGQGPEFLIYFQGTGAADDSGLPNDRFFAVRPEGSVSTLKIQRTERGDSAVYLCASSLTGGGETQYFGPGTRLLVL.

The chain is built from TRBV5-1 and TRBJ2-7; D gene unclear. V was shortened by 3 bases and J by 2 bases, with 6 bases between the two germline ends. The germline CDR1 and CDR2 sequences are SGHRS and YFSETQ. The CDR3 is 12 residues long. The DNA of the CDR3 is TGCGCCAGCAGCTCCACAGCCTACGAGCAGTACTTC. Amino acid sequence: CASSSTAYEQYF. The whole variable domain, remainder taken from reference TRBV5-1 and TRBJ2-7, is KAGVTQTPRYLIKTRGQQVTLSCSPISGHRSVSWYQQTPGQGLQFLFEYFSETQRNKGNFPGRFSGRQFSNSRSEMNVSTLELGDSALYLCASSSTAYEQYFGPGTRLTVT.

CDR3 bases: TGTGCCAGCAGCGGAACCGGGACACCAACCTACGAGCAGTACTTC. This translates into CASSGTGTPTYEQYF. The gene calls are TRBV9 and TRBJ2-7, with D tentatively TRBD1 (6 bases). This CDR3 has 15 amino acids. V gave up 3 bases and J gave up 2 bases, with 15 bases separating them. CDR1 SGDLS and CDR2 YYNGEE come from the germline V gene.